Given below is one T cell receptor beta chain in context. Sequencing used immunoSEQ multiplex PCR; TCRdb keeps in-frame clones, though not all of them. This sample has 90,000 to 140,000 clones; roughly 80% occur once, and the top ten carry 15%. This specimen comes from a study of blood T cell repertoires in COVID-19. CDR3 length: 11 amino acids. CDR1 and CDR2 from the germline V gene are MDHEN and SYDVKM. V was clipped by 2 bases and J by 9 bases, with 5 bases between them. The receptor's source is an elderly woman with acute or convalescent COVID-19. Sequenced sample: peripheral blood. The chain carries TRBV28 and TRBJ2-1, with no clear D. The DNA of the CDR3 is TGTGCCAGCAGTTTAAGCCTTGAGCAGTTCTTC. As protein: CASSLSLEQFF.